These 27 T cell receptor beta chains came from one sample sequenced in a study of glioma-infiltrating T cells after dendritic cell vaccination. Profiling relied on immunoSEQ multiplex PCR, and the TCRdb table lists in-frame clones only, not all of them. The sample contains about 36,000 clones, 70% to 85% of which appear only once. This sample comprised blood, obtained before dendritic cell vaccination. All receptors derive from a human donor with glioblastoma.

This clone came up once. The chain recombines TRBV11-2 with TRBJ2-1; 9 bases are a match to TRBD1. V shed 3 bases, J shed 12 bases, and the junction held 6 bases outside the gene matches. Per the germline V gene, CDR1 is SGHAT and CDR2 is FQNNGV. This CDR3 has 13 amino acids. CDR3 in amino acids: CASSFGTGNWQFF. The CDR3, as DNA: TGTGCCAGCAGCTTCGGGACAGGGAATTGGCAGTTCTTC.

The chain links TRBV11-2 to TRBJ2-3; D may be TRBD1 (6 bases). CDR3 length: 16 residues. Per germline, CDR1 SGHAT and CDR2 FQNNGV. The V gene lost 6 bases and the J gene lost 1 base, with 17 bases spanning the gap. The chain's CDR3 is CASSLDSKRGTDTQYF. Written as DNA, the CDR3 is TGTGCCAGCAGTTTGGACAGTAAAAGGGGCACAGATACGCAGTATTTT. Based on the CDR3 plus reference TRBV11-2 and TRBJ2-3, the full variable domain is EAGVAQSPRYKIIEKRQSVAFWCNPISGHATLYWYQQILGQGPKLLIQFQNNGVVDDSQLPKDRFSAERLKGVDSTLKIQPAKLEDSAVYLCASSLDSKRGTDTQYFGPGTRLTVL.

The gene calls are TRBV7-9 and TRBJ1-1; D is unresolved. Germline V gene lookup returns CDR1 SEHNR and CDR2 FQNEAQ (reference sequence). The CDR3 is 16 amino acids. V lost 3 bases to trimming and J lost 5 bases, with 19 bases between them. The CDR3 spells CASSFEPHVTGTEAFF. In nucleotides, the CDR3 is TGTGCCAGCAGCTTTGAGCCCCACGTTACGGGGACTGAAGCTTTCTTT.

This clone was seen just once. The chain carries TRBV5-5 and TRBJ2-7, with TRBD2 identical over 10 bases. This CDR3 has 14 residues. Germline CDR1 is SGHKS and CDR2 is YYEKEE (reference sequence). V lost 4 bases to trimming and J lost 3 bases; unmatched junction nucleotides: 4. CDR3 loop: CASSETSGVYEQYF. The DNA for the CDR3 is TGTGCCAGCAGCGAAACTAGCGGGGTCTACGAGCAGTACTTC. Together with reference TRBV5-5 and TRBJ2-7, the CDR3 gives the full variable domain: DAGVTQSPTHLIKTRGQQVTLRCSPISGHKSVSWYQQVLGQGPQFIFQYYEKEERGRGNFPDRFSARQFPNYSSELNVNALLLGDSALYLCASSETSGVYEQYFGPGTRLTVT.

This chain uses TRBV30 with TRBJ2-5, with D maybe TRBD2 (5 bases). This CDR3 has 12 residues. Germline V lookup: CDR1 GTSNPN, CDR2 SVGIG (reference sequence). V lost 4 bases and J lost 5, with 11 bases in between. The CDR3 sequence: CAWTATGETQYF. In nucleotides, the CDR3 is TGTGCCTGGACTGCAACGGGGGAGACCCAGTACTTC. Based on the CDR3 plus reference TRBV30 and TRBJ2-5, the full variable domain is SQTIHQWPATLVQPVGSPLSLECTVEGTSNPNLYWYRQAAGRGLQLLFYSVGIGQISSEVPQNLSASRPQDRQFILSSKKLLLSDSGFYLCAWTATGETQYFGPGTRLLVL.

This sequence joins TRBV6-6 and TRBJ2-1; 15 bases are a match to TRBD2. This CDR3 contains 16 residues. Germline V CDR1 and CDR2: MNHNY, SVGAGI (reference sequence). Trimming at V came to 4 bases and at J to 5 bases, leaving 3 bases not matched to a gene. CDR3 sequence (DNA): TGTGCCAGCAGTTTAGGACTAGCGGGGGGGGACAATGAGCAGTTCTTC. Protein: CASSLGLAGGDNEQFF.

V gene TRBV9 combines with J gene TRBJ2-1; 7 positions match TRBD1. CDR3 length: 17 amino acids. Trimming took 0 bases from V and 0 from J; bases not matched to a gene: 6. The germline CDR1 and CDR2 sequences are SGDLS and YYNGEE. The CDR3 nucleotides read TGTGCCAGCAGCGTAGAACTAGGGGGCAGCTCCTACAATGAGCAGTTCTTC. Translation gives CASSVELGGSSYNEQFF.

The V and J genes are TRBV6-1 and TRBJ1-5, with D hard to call. The length of the CDR3 is 13 residues. CDR1 is MNHNS, CDR2 SASEGT, per germline. The V gene lost 6 bases and the J gene lost 4 bases, with 10 bases spanning the gap. Here the CDR3 DNA reads TGTGCCAGCAGCCCACCCGGGAATCAGCCCCAGCATTTT. Translating gives CASSPPGNQPQHF.

V usage is TRBV12-5 and J usage is TRBJ2-2; possible D gene TRBD2, 7 bases. Trimming removed 8 bases at V and 7 bases at J, with 20 bases between. In germline, CDR1 is LGHNT, CDR2 FRNRAP. CDR3 size: 15 residues. CDR3 DNA sequence: TGTGCTAGTAGATTGGGGGGGCCAACGGACGGGGAGCTGTTTTTT. Translating it yields CASRLGGPTDGELFF.

The rearrangement links TRBV29-1 to TRBJ2-5; D unresolved. The tail of the sequence fits TRBJ2-7 better, so the J call may be wrong. The CDR3 spans 11 residues. From germline, CDR1 is SQVTM and CDR2 ANQGSEA. The chain's CDR3 is CSTIISYEQYF. Written as DNA, the CDR3 is TGCAGCACCATAATTTCGTACGAGCAGTACTTC.

The V gene is TRBV30, the J gene TRBJ1-1, with 7 bases aligning to TRBD1. Germline-derived CDR1 and CDR2 are GTSNPN and SVGIG (reference sequence). This CDR3 has 16 amino acids. With V trimmed by 2 bases and J by 0 bases, 9 bases remained unmatched. As DNA, the CDR3 is TGTGCCTGGAGTTCCTTAAAGGGACAGATGAACACTGAAGCTTTCTTT. Its translation is CAWSSLKGQMNTEAFF.

The J gene is TRBJ1-6, the V gene TRBV18; D is ambiguous. The CDR3 runs to 13 residues. Germline V lookup: CDR1 KGHSH, CDR2 LQKENI. Trimming removed 3 bases from V and 8 bases from J, with 8 bases in between. The CDR3 sequence is CASSPEGDSPLHF. CDR3 in DNA: TGTGCCAGCTCACCCGAGGGTGATTCACCCCTCCACTTT.

The rearrangement links TRBV7-2 to TRBJ1-5, with 7 nucleotides matching TRBD1. From germline, CDR1 is SGHTA and CDR2 FQGNSA. Germline trimming cut 4 bases from V and 5 bases from J; bases unmatched to any gene: 8. The CDR3 runs to 15 residues. CDR3 nucleotide sequence: TGTGCCAGCAGCTCAACACAGGGGTCCCATCAGCCCCAGCATTTT. Translating it yields CASSSTQGSHQPQHF.

This chain joins TRBV11-2 and TRBJ2-5, with TRBD2 identical over 9 bases. The better agreement between TRBJ2-7 and the DNA end casts doubt on the J call. The length of the CDR3 is 15 residues. Germline-derived CDR1 and CDR2 are SGHAT and FQNNGV. In DNA, the CDR3 is TGTGCCAGCAGCGAGAGGGCTAGCGGGGCTTACGAGCAGTACTTC. Translated, it gives CASSERASGAYEQYF.

The J gene is TRBJ1-5, the V gene TRBV18; no firm D call. The V gene's germline CDR1 is KGHSH and CDR2 LQKENI. V was clipped by 0 bases and J by 3 bases, with 6 bases between them. The CDR3 is made up of 14 amino acids. CDR3 protein: CASSPPRLNQPQHF. CDR3 sequence (DNA): TGTGCCAGCTCACCACCGAGGCTCAATCAGCCCCAGCATTTT.

The chain couples TRBV19 to TRBJ2-7, with D maybe TRBD2 (6 bases). CDR1 and CDR2 (germline): LNHDA, SQIVND (reference sequence). V lost 3 bases and J lost 2, with 14 bases in between. There are 15 residues in the CDR3. The CDR3 protein is CASSISGDSPYEQYF. CDR3 nucleotides: TGTGCCAGTAGTATCTCGGGGGATTCTCCCTACGAGCAGTACTTC. The full variable domain, with the rest looked up from reference TRBV19 and TRBJ2-7, is DGGITQSPKYLFRKEGQNVTLSCEQNLNHDAMYWYRQDPGQGLRLIYYSQIVNDFQKGDIAEGYSVSREKKESFPLTVTSAQKNPTAFYLCASSISGDSPYEQYFGPGTRLTVT.

This sequence joins TRBV19 and TRBJ2-7; 11 bases match TRBD2. The trim removed 5 bases at V and 4 bases at J, leaving 7 bases unmatched. Germline CDR1 is LNHDA and CDR2 is SQIVND (reference sequence). CDR3 size: 15 residues. The CDR3 DNA follows: TGTGCCAGTAGTTCGCCGACTAGCGGGACTTACGAGCAGTACTTC. Translating gives CASSSPTSGTYEQYF.

This rearrangement joins TRBV6-1 to TRBJ2-3, with 10 bases aligning to TRBD2. The CDR3 extends over 19 amino acids. Germline V CDR1 and CDR2: MNHNS, SASEGT. J gave up 0 bases and V 3 bases, and 12 bases lay outside the gene matches. In nucleotides, the CDR3 is TGTGCCAGCAGTGATATGGGGGCTAGCGGGGGATATAGCACAGATACGCAGTATTTT. This translates into CASSDMGASGGYSTDTQYF.

Note on this clone: The sample contains more than one DNA sequence encoding this CDR3. The J gene is TRBJ1-6, the V gene TRBV11-3; D is possibly TRBD1 (5 bases). This CDR3 is 14 amino acids long. The germline V and J ends were trimmed by 1 base and 8 bases, with 9 bases remaining between them. Germline loops: CDR1 SGHNT, CDR2 YENEEA. CDR3 protein: CASSLGQKDSPLHF. The CDR3 DNA is TGTGCCAGCAGCTTAGGACAGAAGGATTCACCCCTCCACTTT.

The rearrangement links TRBV4-1 to TRBJ2-3; 13 positions match TRBD2. This CDR3 region has 20 residues. Trimming at V came to 5 bases and at J to 4 bases, leaving 18 bases not matched to a gene. The germline V gene has CDR1 MGHRA and CDR2 YSYEKL. The CDR3 DNA follows: TGCGCCAGCAGCTGGGCGTCCCGAACTAGCGGGGGGGCCGTAGCAGATACGCAGTATTTT. Translating it yields CASSWASRTSGGAVADTQYF.

This chain joins TRBV19 and TRBJ2-5; tentative D call: TRBD1 (6 bases). Per the germline V gene, CDR1 is LNHDA and CDR2 is SQIVND (reference sequence). There are 12 residues in the CDR3. CDR3 coding DNA: TGTGCTACAATGGGGGCTTGGGAGACCCAGTACTTC. Translated, it gives CATMGAWETQYF.

The chain joins TRBV6-5 to TRBJ1-2, with D unclear. This CDR3 is 13 amino acids long. The V end was cut by 4 bases, the J end by 2 bases, with 8 bases between. Germline CDR1 and CDR2: MNHEY and SVGAGI. This chain's CDR3 is CASSWNSNYGYTF. As DNA, the CDR3 is TGTGCCAGCAGTTGGAACAGCAACTATGGCTACACCTTC.

This rearrangement joins TRBV11-3 to TRBJ2-3; the D gene is possibly TRBD2 (5 bases). V was trimmed by 3 bases and J by 0 bases, leaving 13 bases between them. The CDR3 sequence is 16 residues long. The germline gives CDR1 SGHNT, CDR2 YENEEA. CDR3 in amino acids: CASSFPARTSTDTQYF. CDR3 sequence (DNA): TGTGCCAGCAGCTTCCCCGCCAGGACTAGCACAGATACGCAGTATTTT.

The chain has TRBV18 and TRBJ2-2, with unresolved D. The CDR3 has 16 amino acids. V was shortened by 3 bases and J by 1 base, with 12 bases between the two germline ends. Germline CDR1 is KGHSH and CDR2 is LQKENI. CDR3 sequence (DNA): TGTGCCAGCTCACCTCAAATATCACAGAACACCGGGGAGCTGTTTTTT. Translating gives CASSPQISQNTGELFF.

This chain uses TRBV7-9 with TRBJ2-5, with D uncertain. There are 15 residues in the CDR3. Looked up from germline, CDR1 is SEHNR and CDR2 is FQNEAQ (reference sequence). V lost 2 bases and J 1 base, leaving 11 bases between the germline ends. The CDR3 loop is CASSLSLSLQETQYF. DNA of the CDR3: TGTGCCAGCAGCTTATCGCTTAGTCTCCAAGAGACCCAGTACTTC.

This sequence joins TRBV30 and TRBJ1-1; D unclear. Trimming took 2 bases from V and 0 from J, leaving 7 bases between them. The CDR3 covers 13 residues. The germline V gene has CDR1 GTSNPN and CDR2 SVGIG (reference sequence). The CDR3 sequence is CAWSTGVNTEAFF. CDR3 DNA sequence: TGTGCCTGGAGTACGGGAGTGAACACTGAAGCTTTCTTT. Supplemented by reference TRBV30 and TRBJ1-1, the full variable domain reads SQTIHQWPATLVQPVGSPLSLECTVEGTSNPNLYWYRQAAGRGLQLLFYSVGIGQISSEVPQNLSASRPQDRQFILSSKKLLLSDSGFYLCAWSTGVNTEAFFGQGTRLTVV.

This chain uses TRBV23-1 with TRBJ1-5; the match to TRBD1 covers 7 bases. TRBV23-1 is flagged as an ORF with uncertain function. The V segment lost 3 bases and the J segment 0 bases; nucleotides outside the gene matches: 14. The CDR3 contains 19 residues. The DNA of the CDR3 is TGCGCCAGCAGTCACCCCGGGAAAGACAGGGCGTATAGCAATCAGCCCCAGCATTTT. Residues: CASSHPGKDRAYSNQPQHF.